This entry describes one T cell receptor beta chain. The participants were between roughly 18 and 90 years old and came from 24 US areas. The entry originates in a study of blood T cell repertoires in COVID-19. At the level of the study: The cDNA or gDNA used as material had been derived from T cells, B-cell-depleted T cells, or PBMCs.

The CDR3 totals 15 residues. The V end was cut by 1 base, the J end by 1 base, with 11 bases between. CDR1 and CDR2 (germline): SQVTM, ANQGSEA. Under the authors' procedure: The authors estimated nucleated cell counts from reference gene primer amplification. Profiling relied on immunoSEQ multiplex PCR, and the TCRdb table lists in-frame clones only, not all of them. V and J calls and clone size are as listed in that table; D and trimming were resolved from the DNA. The sample consists of around 300,000 clones, around 87% of them appearing once. The TCR originated in a woman aged 25 to 39 who had recovered from COVID-19. The specimen was PBMCs or T cells enriched from blood (not recorded which). The rearrangement joins TRBV29-1 to TRBJ1-3, with unresolved D. This CDR3 reads CSVEAGRGSGNTIYF. DNA for the CDR3: TGCAGCGTTGAAGCGGGCCGAGGGTCTGGAAACACCATATATTTT.